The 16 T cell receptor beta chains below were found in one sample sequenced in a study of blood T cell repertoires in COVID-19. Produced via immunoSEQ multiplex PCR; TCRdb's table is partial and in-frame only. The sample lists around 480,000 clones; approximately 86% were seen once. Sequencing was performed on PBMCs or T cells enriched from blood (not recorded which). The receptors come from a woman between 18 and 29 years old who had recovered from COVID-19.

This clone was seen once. The CDR3 loop reads CASSTGQGIHEQYF. CDR3 coding DNA: TGTGCCAGTAGTACCGGACAGGGGATCCACGAGCAGTACTTC. V usage is TRBV19 and J usage is TRBJ2-7, with 9 nucleotides matching TRBD1. The CDR3 covers 14 residues. CDR1 LNHDA and CDR2 SQIVND come from the germline V gene (reference sequence). J was trimmed by 5 bases and V by 4 bases; bases with no gene match: 6.

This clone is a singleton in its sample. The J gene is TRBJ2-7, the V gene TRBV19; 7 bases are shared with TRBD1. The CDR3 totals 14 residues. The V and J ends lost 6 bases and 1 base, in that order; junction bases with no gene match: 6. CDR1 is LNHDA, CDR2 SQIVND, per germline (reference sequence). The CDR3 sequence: CASRGQPQSYEQYF. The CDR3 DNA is TGTGCCAGTAGGGGACAGCCGCAGTCCTACGAGCAGTACTTC.

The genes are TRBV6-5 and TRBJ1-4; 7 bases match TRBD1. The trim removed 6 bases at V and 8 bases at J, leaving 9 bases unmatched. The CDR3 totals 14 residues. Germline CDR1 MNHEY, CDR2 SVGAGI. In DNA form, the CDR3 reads TGTGCCAGCAGCGACAGGGTGAGAGACGAAAAACTGTTTTTT. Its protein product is CASSDRVRDEKLFF.

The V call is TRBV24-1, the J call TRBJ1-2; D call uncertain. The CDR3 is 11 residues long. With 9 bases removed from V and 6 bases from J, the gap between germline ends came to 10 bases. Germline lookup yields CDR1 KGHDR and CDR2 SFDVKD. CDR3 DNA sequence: TGTGCCACCGGCGAGGGTGATGGCTACACCTTC. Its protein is CATGEGDGYTF.

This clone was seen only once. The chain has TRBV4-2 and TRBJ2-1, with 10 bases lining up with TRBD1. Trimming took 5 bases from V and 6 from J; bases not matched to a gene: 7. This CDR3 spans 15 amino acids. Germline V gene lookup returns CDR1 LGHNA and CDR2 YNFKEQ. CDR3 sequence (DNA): TGTGCCAGCAGCGGTTTGGGACAGGGGTTCAATGAGCAGTTCTTC. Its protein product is CASSGLGQGFNEQFF.

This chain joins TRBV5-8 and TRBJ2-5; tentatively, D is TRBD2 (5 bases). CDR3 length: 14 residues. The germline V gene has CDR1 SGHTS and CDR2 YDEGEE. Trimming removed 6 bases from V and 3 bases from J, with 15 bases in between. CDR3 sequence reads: CASKGSGPKETQYF. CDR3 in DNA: TGTGCCAGCAAAGGGAGCGGACCTAAAGAGACCCAGTACTTC.

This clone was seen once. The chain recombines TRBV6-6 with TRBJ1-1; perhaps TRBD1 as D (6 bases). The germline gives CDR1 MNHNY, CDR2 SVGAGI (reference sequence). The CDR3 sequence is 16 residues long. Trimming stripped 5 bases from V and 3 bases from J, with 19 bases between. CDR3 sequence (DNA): TGTGCCAGCAGTACTTACTTACAGGGAAGGTACACTGAAGCTTTCTTT. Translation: CASSTYLQGRYTEAFF.

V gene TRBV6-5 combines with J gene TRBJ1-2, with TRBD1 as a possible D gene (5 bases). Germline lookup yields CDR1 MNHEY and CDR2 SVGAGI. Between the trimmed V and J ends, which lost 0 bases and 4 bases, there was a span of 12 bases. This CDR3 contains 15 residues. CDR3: CASSYSTGRAYGYTF. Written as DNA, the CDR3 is TGTGCCAGCAGTTACTCCACAGGCAGGGCCTATGGCTACACCTTC.

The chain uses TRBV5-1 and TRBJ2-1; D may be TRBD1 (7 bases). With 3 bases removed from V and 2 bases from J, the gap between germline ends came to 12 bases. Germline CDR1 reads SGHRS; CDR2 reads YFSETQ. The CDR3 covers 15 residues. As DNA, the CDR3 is TGCGCCAGCAGCTCAGGGGGGACCCCCTACAATGAGCAGTTCTTC. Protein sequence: CASSSGGTPYNEQFF.

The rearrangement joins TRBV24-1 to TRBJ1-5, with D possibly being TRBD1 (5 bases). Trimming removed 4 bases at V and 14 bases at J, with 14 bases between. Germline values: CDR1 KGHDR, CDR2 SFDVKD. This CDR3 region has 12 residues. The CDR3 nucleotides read TGTGCCACCAGTGAATCCGCAGGGTTGAAGCATTTT. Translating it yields CATSESAGLKHF.

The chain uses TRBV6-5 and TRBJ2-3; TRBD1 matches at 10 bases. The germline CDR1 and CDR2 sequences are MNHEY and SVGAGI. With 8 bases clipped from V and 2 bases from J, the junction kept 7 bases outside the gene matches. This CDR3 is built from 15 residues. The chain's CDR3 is CASGGDRGFTDTQYF. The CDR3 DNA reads TGTGCCAGCGGAGGGGACAGGGGATTCACAGATACGCAGTATTTT.

CDR3 DNA sequence: TGTGCCAGCAGTTCGACAGGGCAAGGCTACACCTTC. Amino acids: CASSSTGQGYTF. V is TRBV27 and J is TRBJ1-2, with 7 positions matching TRBD1. V lost 4 bases to trimming and J lost 8 bases; unmatched junction nucleotides: 4. The CDR3 runs to 12 residues. In germline, CDR1 is MNHEY, CDR2 SMNVEV (reference sequence).

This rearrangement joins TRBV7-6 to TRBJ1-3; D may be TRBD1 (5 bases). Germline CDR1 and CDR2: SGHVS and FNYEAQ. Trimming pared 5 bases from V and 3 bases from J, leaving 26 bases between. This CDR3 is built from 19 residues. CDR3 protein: CASSGFSGGSSSGGNTIYF. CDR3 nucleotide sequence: TGTGCCAGCAGCGGGTTTTCCGGGGGATCCTCAAGCGGTGGAAACACCATATATTTT.

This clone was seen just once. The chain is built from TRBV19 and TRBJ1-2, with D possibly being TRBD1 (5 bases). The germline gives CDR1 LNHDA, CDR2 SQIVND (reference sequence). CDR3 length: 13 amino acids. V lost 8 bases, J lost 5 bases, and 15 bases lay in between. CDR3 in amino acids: CASGWDSRYGYTF. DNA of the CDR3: TGTGCCAGTGGCTGGGACTCACGATATGGCTACACCTTC.

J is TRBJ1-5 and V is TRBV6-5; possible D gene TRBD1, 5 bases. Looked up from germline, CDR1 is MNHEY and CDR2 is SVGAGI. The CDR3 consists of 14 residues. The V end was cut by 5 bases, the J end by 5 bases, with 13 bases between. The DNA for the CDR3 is TGTGCCAGCAGTCGTCTAATAGGGGATCAGCCCCAGCATTTT. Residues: CASSRLIGDQPQHF.

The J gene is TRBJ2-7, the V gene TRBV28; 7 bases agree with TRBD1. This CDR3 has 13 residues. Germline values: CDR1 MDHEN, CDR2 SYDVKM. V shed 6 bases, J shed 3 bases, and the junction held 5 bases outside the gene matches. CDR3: CASRRQGVYEQYF. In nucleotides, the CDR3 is TGTGCCAGCAGGCGACAGGGTGTCTACGAGCAGTACTTC.